This TCR beta chain is from a study of blood T cell repertoires in COVID-19. Repertoires were generated with immunoSEQ multiplex PCR, while TCRdb's copy carries only in-frame clones and drops some. The sample contains a few hundred thousand clones, roughly 85% of which appear only once. Per the germline V gene, CDR1 is KGHSH and CDR2 is LQKENI. V shed 3 bases and J shed 3 bases, with 15 bases lying between them. The CDR3 covers 16 residues. The material sequenced was peripheral blood. The chain links TRBV18 to TRBJ1-3; D call uncertain. The clonotype was recovered from a young woman with acute or convalescent COVID-19. The CDR3 sequence: CASSPQAGENGNTIYF. In DNA form, the CDR3 reads TGTGCCAGCTCACCCCAGGCGGGAGAGAATGGAAACACCATATATTTT.